This T cell receptor beta chain was sequenced for a study of blood T cell repertoires in COVID-19. Study overall: The cDNA or gDNA used as material had been derived from T cells, B-cell-depleted T cells, or PBMCs.

Generated by immunoSEQ multiplex PCR, the TCRdb table keeps only in-frame clones and is missing some. Counted here are roughly 220,000 clones, 80% to 85% occurring once; the ten biggest clones make up approximately 5.1%. The germline CDR1 and CDR2 sequences are SGHAT and FQNNGV. The CDR3 extends over 14 amino acids. Trimming pared 1 base from V and 3 bases from J, leaving 7 bases between. The chain is built from TRBV11-2 and TRBJ1-5; no clear D gene. The source material was peripheral blood. The sequence was obtained from a woman aged 55-75 years who had recovered from COVID-19. The CDR3 nucleotides are TGTGCCAGCAGCTTAGGAGGGAACAATCAGCCCCAGCATTTT. Protein: CASSLGGNNQPQHF. Full variable domain (rest looked up from reference TRBV11-2 and TRBJ1-5): EAGVAQSPRYKIIEKRQSVAFWCNPISGHATLYWYQQILGQGPKLLIQFQNNGVVDDSQLPKDRFSAERLKGVDSTLKIQPAKLEDSAVYLCASSLGGNNQPQHFGDGTRLSIL.